The rows below give T cell receptor beta chains drawn from one sample of a study of liver allograft versus peripheral blood T cells. TCRdb re-called the reads with MiXCR, one entry per CDR3 protein. The sample records 7,900 or so distinct CDR3 sequences, about a fifth being singletons. These receptors came from a human patient who had a liver transplant. These T cells may partly come from the graft donor. Each CDR3 is given with its conserved first and last residue. The D gene is left open where the match is weak. Only some rows state a clone size, as once, few, many or a class for expanded clones.

D gene,J gene,V gene,clone size,CDR3 DNA,CDR3 protein
TRBD1,TRBJ1-2,TRBV7-2,medium-sized,TGTGCCAGCAGTCTTGACAGGGGTCTGTCTGGCTACACCTTC,CASSLDRGLSGYTF
TRBD2,TRBJ2-7,TRBV19,few,TGTGCCAGTAGTAAGAGTAGCGGGTCATACGAGCAGTACTTC,CASSKSSGSYEQYF
TRBD2,TRBJ2-2,TRBV5-4,many,TGTGCCAGCAGCTTGGGAGCGGGGACCACCGGGGAGCTGTTTTTT,CASSLGAGTTGELFF
TRBD1,TRBJ2-2,TRBV19,medium-sized,TGTGCCAGCCGGGACAGGGGGATGGGGGAGCTGTTTTTT,CASRDRGMGELFF
TRBD1,TRBJ1-3,TRBV7-2,medium-sized,TGTGCCAGCAGTCTTACAGGGGGGAACTCTGGAAACACCATATATTTT,CASSLTGGNSGNTIYF
TRBD2,TRBJ2-7,TRBV6-5,medium-sized,TGTGCCAGCAGGGCTAGCGGGGGATACTACGAGCAGTACTTC,CASRASGGYYEQYF
NA,TRBJ2-2,TRBV5-1,NA,TGCGCCAGCAGCTTGGTGGGCGTGGGCACCGGGGAGCTGTTTTTT,CASSLVGVGTGELFF
NA,TRBJ2-7,TRBV30,NA,TGTGCCTGGAGTGGAAGGGGGTTGGGCTACGAGCAGTACTTC,CAWSGRGLGYEQYF
TRBD1,TRBJ2-7,TRBV12-3/TRBV12-4,NA,TGTGCCAGCAGTTTAGGGTCTGGGACAGGGGTTTACGAGCAGTACTTC,CASSLGSGTGVYEQYF
TRBD2,TRBJ2-2,TRBV9,NA,TGTGCCAGCAGCCCGCCGACTAGCGGGAGGACCGGGGAGCTGTTTTTT,CASSPPTSGRTGELFF
TRBD1,TRBJ1-2,TRBV18,many,TGTGCCAGCTCACTTGGACAGGCCTCTAACTATGGCTACACCTTC,CASSLGQASNYGYTF
NA,TRBJ1-1,TRBV12-3/TRBV12-4,few,TGTGCCAGCAGTTTAGAGGGGGACGCTTTCTTT,CASSLEGDAFF
NA,TRBJ1-1,TRBV5-6,many,TGTGCCAGCAGCTGGGCTGGGAACACTGAAGCTTTCTTT,CASSWAGNTEAFF
NA,TRBJ1-1,TRBV12-3/TRBV12-4,NA,TGTGCCAGCAGTTTTTCCCAGGGCACTGAAGCTTTCTTT,CASSFSQGTEAFF
TRBD1,TRBJ1-1,TRBV27,medium-sized,TGTGCCAGCAGTTTAAGCCCCCGACAGGGAACTGAAGCTTTCTTT,CASSLSPRQGTEAFF
NA,TRBJ2-7,TRBV14,few,TGTGCCAGCAGCCAAGATACAGCCTCTACGCGGGAGCAGTACTTC,CASSQDTASTREQYF
NA,TRBJ1-2,TRBV27,NA,TGTGCCAGCAGTTTCAGGGCGAGCTATGGCTACACCTTC,CASSFRASYGYTF
NA,TRBJ1-6,TRBV12-3/TRBV12-4,few,TGTGCCAGCAGTTTTACCAGGGAATCACCCCTCCACTTT,CASSFTRESPLHF
NA,TRBJ2-2,TRBV6-2/TRBV6-3,medium-sized,TGTGCCAGCAGCGGCCGGGACTCGTACACCGGGGAGCTGTTTTTT,CASSGRDSYTGELFF
NA,TRBJ1-4,TRBV18,many,TGTGCCAGCTCACCACCCCAACGTAGACAGGAAGCTAATGAAAAACTGTTTTTT,CASSPPQRRQEANEKLFF
TRBD2,TRBJ2-1,TRBV6-2/TRBV6-3,medium-sized,TGTGCCAGCAGTTACTCTCCCCCAGCGGGGCTTTACAATGAGCAGTTCTTC,CASSYSPPAGLYNEQFF
TRBD1,TRBJ2-7,TRBV18,medium-sized,TGTGCCAGCTCACCTAGGACAGGGGGTTGGAACGAGCAGTACTTC,CASSPRTGGWNEQYF
NA,TRBJ1-5,TRBV19,medium-sized,TGTGCCAGTAGTATTCAGCACTATCCGGGGCAGCCCCAGCATTTT,CASSIQHYPGQPQHF
NA,TRBJ2-6,TRBV11-2,many,TGTGCCAGCAGCTTACAGGGGGCCAACGTCCTGACTTTC,CASSLQGANVLTF
NA,TRBJ2-2,TRBV18,medium-sized,TGTGCCAGCTCACCGGACAGTCCCAGAACCGGGGAGCTGTTTTTT,CASSPDSPRTGELFF
NA,TRBJ1-1,TRBV28,NA,TGTGCCAGCAGCAATATACGGGGTACTGAAGCTTTCTTT,CASSNIRGTEAFF
NA,TRBJ2-3,TRBV7-2,many,TGTGCCAGTCACCGGGGGACCTTACCCACAGATACGCAGTATTTT,CASHRGTLPTDTQYF
NA,TRBJ1-4,TRBV6-1,many,TGTGCCAGCAGGGTATTGACAGCCTCTAATGAAAAACTGTTTTTT,CASRVLTASNEKLFF
NA,TRBJ2-7,TRBV19,NA,TGTGCCAGTAGTATAGATCAGGGGCCCTACTACGAGCAGTACTTC,CASSIDQGPYYEQYF
TRBD1,TRBJ1-4,TRBV6-1,many,TGTGCCAGCAGGGGACAGGACATGCTCAATGAAAAACTGTTTTTT,CASRGQDMLNEKLFF
NA,TRBJ1-6,TRBV6-2/TRBV6-3,many,TGTGCCAGCAGTTACTCGATCTCAGGGGTGGGTTCACCCCTCCACTTT,CASSYSISGVGSPLHF
NA,TRBJ1-1,TRBV28,many,TGTGCCAGTACCTGGGGACGGGGCACTGAAGCTTTCTTT,CASTWGRGTEAFF
NA,TRBJ2-1,TRBV29-1,NA,TGCAGCGTCCTTTCGGGGGGCCCCTACAATGAGCAGTTCTTC,CSVLSGGPYNEQFF
NA,TRBJ1-6,TRBV6-5,few,TGTGCCAGCAAGGTCAGGGCGGCAGGTTCACCCCTCCACTTT,CASKVRAAGSPLHF
NA,TRBJ2-1,TRBV29-1,medium-sized,TGCAGCGTTGAAACCGGACTGATAGGCGACAATGAGCAGTTCTTC,CSVETGLIGDNEQFF